Below, 22 T cell receptor beta chains from the same sample are listed, as sequenced in a study of cytomegalovirus exposure and HLA in healthy donors. Only in-frame clones appear in the TCRdb table, and some are missing; sequencing was by immunoSEQ multiplex PCR. The sample shows 150,000 to 200,000 clones, 86% of them seen only once. Source material: PBMCs. All receptors derive from a man aged 25-45 years in good health and CMV-seropositive.

This sequence joins TRBV29-1 and TRBJ2-1; D perhaps matches TRBD1 (5 bases). CDR3 length: 12 residues. Germline-derived CDR1 and CDR2 are SQVTM and ANQGSEA. The V and J ends lost 7 bases and 5 bases respectively, with 12 bases between them. This CDR3 reads CSASQTDNEQFF. DNA of the CDR3: TGCAGCGCCAGTCAGACAGACAATGAGCAGTTCTTC.

The rearrangement joins TRBV5-6 to TRBJ1-2; D unresolved. The V gene lost 0 bases and the J gene lost 8 bases, with 11 bases spanning the gap. Germline assignment: CDR1 SGHDT and CDR2 YYEEEE. The CDR3 contains 13 residues. The CDR3 protein is CASSLGTPLGYTF. CDR3 bases: TGTGCCAGCAGCTTGGGGACGCCTTTGGGCTACACCTTC.

This clone was seen a few times. The rearrangement links TRBV2 to TRBJ2-7; weak D call: TRBD1 (5 bases). The CDR3 is made up of 12 amino acids. Germline lookup yields CDR1 SNHLY and CDR2 FYNNEI. V lost 6 bases to trimming and J lost 0 bases, with 6 bases between them. DNA for the CDR3: TGTGCCAGCAGGGACAACTCCTACGAGCAGTACTTC. As protein: CASRDNSYEQYF.

This chain connects TRBV7-9 to TRBJ1-2; D is perhaps TRBD1 (6 bases). Trimming took off 2 bases at V and 8 bases at J, with 12 bases between the two ends. The CDR3 consists of 13 residues. Germline CDR1 is SEHNR and CDR2 is FQNEAQ (reference sequence). The CDR3 loop is CASSLTGRGGYTF. In DNA form, the CDR3 reads TGTGCCAGCAGCTTAACAGGGAGGGGAGGCTACACCTTC.

This rearrangement joins TRBV27 to TRBJ2-1; the D gene is possibly TRBD2 (7 bases). V was cut by 3 bases and J by 6 bases, with 12 bases left in between. Germline CDR1 MNHEY, CDR2 SMNVEV (reference sequence). This CDR3 is 14 amino acids long. The CDR3 here is CASSLRGGPNEQFF. For the CDR3, the DNA is TGTGCCAGCAGTTTGAGGGGGGGCCCCAATGAGCAGTTCTTC.

The chain links TRBV29-1 to TRBJ1-5; 8 nucleotides agree with TRBD1. This CDR3 is 14 amino acids long. Germline V gene lookup returns CDR1 SQVTM and CDR2 ANQGSEA. The junction had 4 bases not matched to a gene; V was cut back by 6 bases and J by 0 bases. The CDR3 sequence: CSVRDRGSNQPQHF. DNA of the CDR3: TGCAGCGTACGCGACAGGGGTAGCAATCAGCCCCAGCATTTT. The full variable domain, rest sourced from reference TRBV29-1 and TRBJ1-5, is SAVISQKPSRDICQRGTSLTIQCQVDSQVTMMFWYRQQPGQSLTLIATANQGSEATYESGFVIDKFPISRPNLTFSTLTVSNMSPEDSSIYLCSVRDRGSNQPQHFGDGTRLSIL.

In this sample, this clone turned up once. This chain links TRBV7-9 with TRBJ2-5; no reliable D call. Germline assignment: CDR1 SEHNR and CDR2 FQNEAQ (reference sequence). The CDR3 is 12 amino acids. V lost 4 bases and J lost 5, with 8 bases in between. In nucleotides, the CDR3 is TGTGCCAGCAGCTCTAGAGTGGAGACCCAGTACTTC. It yields the protein CASSSRVETQYF.

This chain joins TRBV15 and TRBJ2-5; 10 positions match TRBD2. The ends lost 2 bases at V and 3 bases at J; junction bases unmatched: 3. The CDR3 is 15 residues long. The germline V gene has CDR1 LNHNV and CDR2 YYDKDF (reference sequence). CDR3 residues: CATSRPLAGEETQYF. The CDR3 coding sequence is TGTGCCACCAGCAGACCCCTAGCGGGGGAAGAGACCCAGTACTTC.

V is TRBV11-3 and J is TRBJ2-3; D is perhaps TRBD1 (6 bases). V shed 1 base and J shed 2 bases, with 7 bases lying between them. CDR3 length: 14 residues. The germline V gene encodes CDR1 SGHNT and CDR2 YENEEA. CDR3 in amino acids: CASSLAGDTDTQYF. The CDR3 DNA is TGTGCCAGCAGCTTAGCAGGGGACACAGATACGCAGTATTTT.

V gene TRBV7-9 combines with J gene TRBJ2-3; 7 bases line up with TRBD2. Germline V gene lookup returns CDR1 SEHNR and CDR2 FQNEAQ (reference sequence). V trimming: 3 bases; J trimming: 1 base; junction bases outside the gene matches: 7. The CDR3 extends over 16 amino acids. CDR3 sequence: CASSFIGLERTDTQYF. In DNA form, the CDR3 reads TGTGCCAGCAGCTTTATTGGACTAGAACGCACAGATACGCAGTATTTT.

The chain employs TRBV6-1 and TRBJ2-7; 7 bases are a match to TRBD2. J gave up 4 bases and V 4 bases, and 7 bases lay outside the gene matches. Germline V gene sequence: CDR1 MNHNS, CDR2 SASEGT. The CDR3 is 14 residues long. In nucleotides, the CDR3 is TGTGCCAGCAGTGTAGCAGATAGCGGGTACGAGCAGTACTTC. Translated, it gives CASSVADSGYEQYF.

The chain uses TRBV2 and TRBJ1-2; maybe TRBD1 (6 bases). The CDR3 covers 14 residues. V lost 5 bases and J 0 bases, leaving 10 bases between the germline ends. Germline V gives CDR1 SNHLY, CDR2 FYNNEI. The CDR3 DNA reads as TGTGCCAGCAGTCTCAGGACAGCTAACTATGGCTACACCTTC. Translating it yields CASSLRTANYGYTF.

This clone was observed a few times. The rearrangement links TRBV28 to TRBJ2-1; 10 bases are shared with TRBD2. The V gene end was trimmed by 3 bases and the J gene end by 4 bases; junction bases not matched to a gene: 9. The CDR3 contains 17 residues. Germline assignment: CDR1 MDHEN and CDR2 SYDVKM. CDR3 bases: TGTGCCAGCAGTTTGTCCGGGACTAGCGACCCATACAATGAGCAGTTCTTC. This gives the protein CASSLSGTSDPYNEQFF.

This chain links TRBV9 with TRBJ1-3; D unresolved. CDR3 length equals 17 residues. V dropped 0 bases and J dropped 0 bases, with 13 bases sitting between them. Looked up from germline, CDR1 is SGDLS and CDR2 is YYNGEE. CDR3 nucleotides: TGTGCCAGCAGCGTAGAATTAGGGAGCGACTCTGGAAACACCATATATTTT. As protein: CASSVELGSDSGNTIYF.

This sequence joins TRBV5-1 and TRBJ2-1; 10 bases are a match to TRBD2. The CDR3 runs 16 residues. Germline lookup yields CDR1 SGHRS and CDR2 YFSETQ. Unmatched junction bases numbered 9, after V lost 5 bases and J lost 4 bases. CDR3 in amino acids: CASRSEGTSAYNEQFF. CDR3 bases: TGCGCCAGCAGATCAGAGGGGACTAGCGCGTACAATGAGCAGTTCTTC.

This clone is a singleton in its sample. The rearrangement uses TRBV29-1 and TRBJ1-4; D remains ambiguous. Germline CDR1 SQVTM, CDR2 ANQGSEA. The CDR3 extends over 12 amino acids. The CDR3 protein is CSGRGSNEKLFF. For the CDR3, the DNA is TGCAGTGGTCGGGGATCTAATGAAAAACTGTTTTTT.

In DNA, the CDR3 is TGTGCCAGCAGCCCCTCGGCATTCCCTTATGGCTACACCTTC. Translated: CASSPSAFPYGYTF. The V and J genes are TRBV7-3 and TRBJ1-2; D is uncertain. Germline CDR1 SGHTA, CDR2 FQGTGA. CDR3 size: 14 residues. The V end lost 5 bases, the J end lost 5 bases, and 15 bases lay between the germline ends.

This clone was seen a single time. The chain combines TRBV6-1 with TRBJ1-3; unclear D gene. Germline V CDR1 and CDR2: MNHNS, SASEGT. The CDR3 consists of 15 residues. Trimming took 3 bases from V and 0 from J, leaving 9 bases between them. In nucleotides, the CDR3 is TGTGCCAGCAGTGAGACCTTCCACTCTGGAAACACCATATATTTT. This gives the protein CASSETFHSGNTIYF.

The chain recombines TRBV27 with TRBJ2-1, with 10 bases matching TRBD1. Germline trimming cut 6 bases from V and 5 bases from J; bases unmatched to any gene: 7. The germline V gene has CDR1 MNHEY and CDR2 SMNVEV (reference sequence). The CDR3 is made up of 15 amino acids. This chain's CDR3 is CASSPTGGPNNEQFF. CDR3 nucleotide sequence: TGTGCCAGCAGCCCGACAGGGGGCCCTAACAATGAGCAGTTCTTC.

The CDR3 DNA sequence: TGTGCCAGCAGCCCCGGAACTAATCAGCCCCAGCATTTT. Translating it yields CASSPGTNQPQHF. The rearrangement joins TRBV7-3 to TRBJ1-5; D gene unclear. The germline V gene encodes CDR1 SGHTA and CDR2 FQGTGA. This CDR3 region has 13 residues. Deletions cut 5 bases from V and 4 bases from J, with 9 bases between. Full variable domain (rest looked up from reference TRBV7-3 and TRBJ1-5): GAGVSQTPSNKVTEKGKYVELRCDPISGHTALYWYRQSLGQGPEFLIYFQGTGAADDSGLPNDRFFAVRPEGSVSTLKIQRTERGDSAVYLCASSPGTNQPQHFGDGTRLSIL.

This sequence joins TRBV9 and TRBJ2-7; D not certain. Germline lookup yields CDR1 SGDLS and CDR2 YYNGEE. This CDR3 contains 13 residues. Trimming removed 3 bases at V and 5 bases at J, with 12 bases between. This CDR3 is CASSGGNGDEQYF. CDR3 coding DNA: TGTGCCAGCAGCGGTGGCAATGGGGACGAGCAGTACTTC.

The V gene is TRBV29-1, the J gene TRBJ2-2, with 9 positions matching TRBD1. Germline loops: CDR1 SQVTM, CDR2 ANQGSEA. The CDR3 has 14 amino acids. The V segment lost 6 bases and the J segment 5 bases; nucleotides outside the gene matches: 7. The CDR3 here is CSVPGQGRTGELFF. CDR3 DNA sequence: TGCAGCGTACCGGGACAGGGACGTACCGGGGAGCTGTTTTTT.